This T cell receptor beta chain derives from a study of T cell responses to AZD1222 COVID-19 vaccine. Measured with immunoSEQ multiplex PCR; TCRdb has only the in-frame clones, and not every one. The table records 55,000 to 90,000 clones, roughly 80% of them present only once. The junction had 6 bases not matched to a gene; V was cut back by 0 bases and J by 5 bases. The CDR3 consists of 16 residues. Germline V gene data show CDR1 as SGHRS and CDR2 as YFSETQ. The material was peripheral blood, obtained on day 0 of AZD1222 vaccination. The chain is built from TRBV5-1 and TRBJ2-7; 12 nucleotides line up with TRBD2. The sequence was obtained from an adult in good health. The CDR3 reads CASSLALAGGLNEQYF. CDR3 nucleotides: TGCGCCAGCAGCTTGGCCCTAGCGGGGGGGCTCAACGAGCAGTACTTC.